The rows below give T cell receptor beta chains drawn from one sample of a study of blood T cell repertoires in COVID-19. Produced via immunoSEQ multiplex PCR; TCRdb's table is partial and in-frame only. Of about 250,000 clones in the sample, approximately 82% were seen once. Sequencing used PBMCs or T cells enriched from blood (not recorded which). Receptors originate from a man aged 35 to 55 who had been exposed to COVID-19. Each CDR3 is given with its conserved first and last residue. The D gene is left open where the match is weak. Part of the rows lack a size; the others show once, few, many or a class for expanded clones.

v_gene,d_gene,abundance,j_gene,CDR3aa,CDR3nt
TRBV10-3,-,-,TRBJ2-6,CAISELFGVGTGANVLTF,TGTGCCATCAGTGAACTTTTCGGGGTCGGAACTGGGGCCAACGTCCTGACTTTC
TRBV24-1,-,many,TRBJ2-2,CASQKNTGELFF,TGTGCTTCACAAAAGAACACCGGGGAGCTGTTTTTT
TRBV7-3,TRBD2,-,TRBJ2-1,CASSLTGGSGSSNEQFF,TGTGCCAGCAGCTTAACCGGAGGGAGCGGGAGTTCAAATGAGCAGTTCTTC
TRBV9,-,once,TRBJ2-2,CASSVMGPNTGELFF,TGTGCCAGCAGCGTAATGGGGCCGAACACCGGGGAGCTGTTTTTT
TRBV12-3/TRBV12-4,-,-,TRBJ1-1,CASSPQGTEAFF,TGTGCCAGCAGCCCACAGGGCACTGAAGCTTTCTTT
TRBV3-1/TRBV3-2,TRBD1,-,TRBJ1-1,CASTRTGGSSAAFF,TGTGCCAGCACTCGGACAGGGGGGTCGTCGGCAGCTTTCTTT
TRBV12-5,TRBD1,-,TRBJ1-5,CASGSGPGGQPQHF,TGTGCTAGTGGTTCCGGACCAGGGGGGCAGCCCCAGCATTTT
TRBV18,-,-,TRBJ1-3,CASSPNRDDTIYF,TGTGCCAGCTCACCGAACAGGGATGACACCATATATTTT
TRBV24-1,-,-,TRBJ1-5,CAIQRGDSNQPQHF,TGTGCCATCCAGCGGGGGGATAGCAATCAGCCCCAGCATTTT
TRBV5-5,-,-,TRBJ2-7,CASSLAGGRGSYEQYF,TGTGCCAGCAGCTTGGCCGGGGGTAGGGGCTCCTACGAGCAGTACTTC
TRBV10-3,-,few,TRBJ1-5,CAISEGGKGSNQPQHF,TGTGCCATCAGTGAGGGGGGGAAAGGTAGCAATCAGCCCCAGCATTTT
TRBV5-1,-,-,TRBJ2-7,CASSLGTGGLYEQYF,TGCGCCAGCAGCTTGGGGACCGGCGGGTTATACGAGCAGTACTTC
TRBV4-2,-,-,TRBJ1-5,CASSPRGGDSNQPQHF,TGTGCCAGCAGCCCCCGGGGGGGGGATAGCAATCAGCCCCAGCATTTT
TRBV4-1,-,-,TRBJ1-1,CASSQSVLTEAFF,TGCGCCAGCAGCCAATCGGTTCTCACTGAAGCTTTCTTT
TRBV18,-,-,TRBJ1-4,CASSPKTRESGEKLFF,TGTGCCAGCTCACCAAAGACTCGTGAAAGCGGCGAAAAACTGTTTTTT
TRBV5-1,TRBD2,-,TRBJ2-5,CASSSGGAGAGETQYF,TGCGCCAGCAGCTCCGGAGGGGCGGGAGCGGGGGAGACCCAGTACTTC
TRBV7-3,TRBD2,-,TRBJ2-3,CASSPRLAGSTDTQYF,TGTGCCAGCAGCCCCCGACTAGCGGGTAGCACAGATACGCAGTATTTT
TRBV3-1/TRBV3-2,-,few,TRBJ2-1,CASSQNLAIYNEQFF,TGTGCCAGCAGCCAGAACCTAGCGATCTACAATGAGCAGTTCTTC
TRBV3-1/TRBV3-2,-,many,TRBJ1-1,CASSQRRKQTGNTEAFF,TGTGCCAGCAGCCAGCGGAGAAAACAGACAGGGAACACTGAAGCTTTCTTT
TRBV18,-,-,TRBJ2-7,CASSRQTENPYEQYF,TGTGCCAGCTCGCGACAGACCGAAAACCCCTACGAGCAGTACTTC
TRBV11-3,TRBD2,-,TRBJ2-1,CASSLGLAGGVEQFF,TGTGCCAGCAGCTTAGGTCTAGCGGGAGGGGTTGAGCAGTTCTTC
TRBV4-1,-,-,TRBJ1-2,CASSQDRGGLAYGYTF,TGCGCCAGCAGCCAAGATCGGGGGGGTTTGGCGTATGGCTACACCTTC
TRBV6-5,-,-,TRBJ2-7,CASRGQLYEQYF,TGTGCCAGCAGAGGACAGCTCTACGAGCAGTACTTC
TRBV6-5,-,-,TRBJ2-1,CASVEGDTYNEQFF,TGTGCCAGCGTGGAGGGAGATACCTACAATGAGCAGTTCTTC
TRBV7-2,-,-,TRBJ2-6,CASSPDDRTYAGANVLTF,TGTGCCAGCAGCCCAGACGACAGGACCTATGCTGGGGCCAACGTCCTGACTTTC
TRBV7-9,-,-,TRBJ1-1,CASSLRGGGNTEAFF,TGTGCCAGCAGCTTAAGAGGAGGTGGGAACACTGAAGCTTTCTTT
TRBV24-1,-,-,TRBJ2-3,CATSFVSGHTDTQYF,TGTGCCACCAGTTTCGTCTCAGGGCATACGGATACGCAGTATTTT
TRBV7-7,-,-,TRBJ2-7,CASSTGSGAYEQYF,TGTGCTAGCAGCACCGGTAGCGGAGCCTACGAGCAGTACTTC
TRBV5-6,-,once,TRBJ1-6,CASSLDIVYNSPLHF,TGTGCCAGCAGCTTGGACATCGTGTATAATTCACCCCTCCACTTT
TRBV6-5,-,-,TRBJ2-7,CASSYRGASEQYF,TGTGCCAGCAGTTACAGGGGCGCGAGCGAGCAGTACTTC
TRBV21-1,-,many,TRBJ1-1,CASSNKDRAVTEAFF,TGTGCCAGCAGCAACAAGGACAGGGCCGTCACTGAAGCTTTCTTT
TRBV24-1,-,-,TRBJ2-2,CATRGSGNTGELFF,TGTGCCACCAGAGGATCAGGGAACACCGGGGAGCTGTTTTTT
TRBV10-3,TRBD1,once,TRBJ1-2,CAAGGNGYTF,TGTGCAGCAGGGGGTAATGGCTACACCTTC
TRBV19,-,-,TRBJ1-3,CASSSYRLAGNTIYF,TGTGCCAGTAGTAGCTACAGGTTGGCTGGAAACACCATATATTTT
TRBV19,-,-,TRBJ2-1,CASSIGDRLVDEQFF,TGTGCCAGTAGTATAGGAGACCGACTAGTCGATGAGCAGTTCTTC
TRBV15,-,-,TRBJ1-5,CATSRDTGGSQPQHF,TGTGCCACCAGCAGAGATACGGGGGGCAGTCAGCCCCAGCATTTT
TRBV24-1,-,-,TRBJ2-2,CATSDRTGSNTGELFF,TGTGCCACCAGTGACCGGACGGGATCGAACACCGGGGAGCTGTTTTTT
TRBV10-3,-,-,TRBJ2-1,CAIRREAIIEQFF,TGTGCCATCAGAAGGGAGGCGATTATTGAGCAGTTCTTC
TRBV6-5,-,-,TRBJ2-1,CASSYGQGPYNEQFF,TGTGCCAGCAGTTACGGGCAGGGGCCCTACAATGAGCAGTTCTTC
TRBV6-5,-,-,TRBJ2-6,CASNPPGGGANVLTF,TGTGCCAGCAACCCTCCAGGAGGGGGGGCCAACGTCCTGACTTTC
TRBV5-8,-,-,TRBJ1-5,CASSPPGWASNQPQHF,TGTGCCAGCAGCCCCCCAGGGTGGGCGTCCAATCAGCCCCAGCATTTT
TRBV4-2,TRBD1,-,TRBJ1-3,CASSQEPTGTGNTIYF,TGTGCCAGCAGCCAAGAACCGACAGGGACCGGAAACACCATATATTTT
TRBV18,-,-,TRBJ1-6,CASSPQRTEHSPLHF,TGTGCCAGCTCACCACAGAGGACAGAGCATTCACCCCTCCACTTT
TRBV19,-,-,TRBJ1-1,CASSVQGGTEAFF,TGTGCCAGTAGTGTACAGGGCGGCACTGAAGCTTTCTTT
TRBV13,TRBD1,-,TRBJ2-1,CASSPPGQTYNEQFF,TGTGCCAGCAGCCCGCCGGGACAGACCTACAATGAGCAGTTCTTC
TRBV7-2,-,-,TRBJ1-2,CASSPGLGSYTF,TGTGCCAGCAGCCCCGGACTGGGGAGCTACACCTTC
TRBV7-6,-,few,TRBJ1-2,CASSPRGGLRDYGYTF,TGTGCCAGCAGCCCCAGGGGAGGGCTAAGGGACTATGGCTACACCTTC
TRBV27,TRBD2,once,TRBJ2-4,CASSFGTSGNIPKNIQYF,TGTGCCAGCAGTTTTGGGACTAGCGGGAATATCCCCAAAAACATTCAGTACTTC
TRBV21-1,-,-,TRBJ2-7,CASSANREGVPYTGYEQYF,TGTGCCAGCAGTGCCAATCGGGAGGGAGTTCCTTACACGGGCTACGAGCAGTACTTC